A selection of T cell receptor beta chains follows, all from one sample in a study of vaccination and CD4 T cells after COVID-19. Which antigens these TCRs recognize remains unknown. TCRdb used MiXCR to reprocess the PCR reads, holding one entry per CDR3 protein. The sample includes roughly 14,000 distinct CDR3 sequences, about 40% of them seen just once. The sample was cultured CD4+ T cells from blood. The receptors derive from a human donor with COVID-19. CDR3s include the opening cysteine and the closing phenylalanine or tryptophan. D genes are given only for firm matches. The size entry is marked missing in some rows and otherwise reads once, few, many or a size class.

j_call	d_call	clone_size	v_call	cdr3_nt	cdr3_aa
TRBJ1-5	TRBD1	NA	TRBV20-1	TGCAGTGCTAGAGATGGGACAGGGGGTGGCAATCAGCCCCAGCATTTT	CSARDGTGGGNQPQHF
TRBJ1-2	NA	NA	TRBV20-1	TGCAGTGCTAGGGAGAGCGAACCGAATGGCTACACCTTC	CSARESEPNGYTF
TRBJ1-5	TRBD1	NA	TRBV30	TGTGCCTGGGGACCGGGACAGAGGGGGTCTATCTTACATTTT	CAWGPGQRGSILHF
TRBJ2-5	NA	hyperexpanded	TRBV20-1	TGCAGTGCTAGAATCCGGGCGGAGACCCAGTACTTC	CSARIRAETQYF
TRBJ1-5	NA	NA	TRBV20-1	TGCAGTGCTATAGGGCAGCACAATCAGCCCCAGCATTTT	CSAIGQHNQPQHF
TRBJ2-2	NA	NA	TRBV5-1	TGCGCCAGCAGCTTGGACAGGATTCCCGGGGAGCTGTTTTTT	CASSLDRIPGELFF
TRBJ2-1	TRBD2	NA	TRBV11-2	TGTGCCAGCAGCTTACCCCCCGGGGGGGTCGGTCCCTACAATGAGCAGTTCTTC	CASSLPPGGVGPYNEQFF
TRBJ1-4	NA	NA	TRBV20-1	TGCAGTGCCAAGGACCTAAGAGGGGAAAAACTGTTTTTT	CSAKDLRGEKLFF
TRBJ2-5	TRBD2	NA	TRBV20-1	TGCAGTGCTACCAAAACTAGACTAGCCCGGGAGACCCAGTACTTC	CSATKTRLARETQYF
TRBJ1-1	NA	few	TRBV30	TGTGCCTGGAGGACCAGGCTCATGAACACTGAAGCTTTCTTT	CAWRTRLMNTEAFF
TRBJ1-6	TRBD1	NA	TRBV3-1	TGTGCCAGCAGCCAGTGGGACAGCAGGAATTCACCCCTCCACTTT	CASSQWDSRNSPLHF
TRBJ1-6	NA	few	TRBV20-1	TGCAGTGCTAGAACAGGCTCAGTTAATTCACCCCTCCACTTT	CSARTGSVNSPLHF
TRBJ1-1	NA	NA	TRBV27	TGTGCCAGCAGCCCACAGGCCCTCACTGAAGCTTTCTTT	CASSPQALTEAFF
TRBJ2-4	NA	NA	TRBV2	TGTGCCAGCAATGGGGTCTTCGAAAACATTCAGTACTTC	CASNGVFENIQYF
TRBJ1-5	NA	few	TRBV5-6	TGTGCCAGCAGCGGGGATCGGGGTCAGCCCCAGCATTTT	CASSGDRGQPQHF
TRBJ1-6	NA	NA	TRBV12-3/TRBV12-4	TGTGCCAGCAGTTCTGTGGGTTGGAATTCACCCCTCCACTTT	CASSSVGWNSPLHF
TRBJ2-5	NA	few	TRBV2	TGTGCCAGCAGTGAATTGAGGGGGGAGACCCAGTACTTC	CASSELRGETQYF
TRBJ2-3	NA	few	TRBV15	TGTGCCACCAGCAGAGATAGAAGGAGGCTTCCCTCCCTTTCAGATACGCAGTATTTT	CATSRDRRRLPSLSDTQYF
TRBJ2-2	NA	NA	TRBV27	TGTGCCAGCAGTTTATCATGGGGAACCGGGGAGCTGTTTTTT	CASSLSWGTGELFF
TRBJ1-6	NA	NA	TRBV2	TGTGCCAGTTCCTCCAGGGCGGAGAATTCACCCCTCCACTTT	CASSSRAENSPLHF
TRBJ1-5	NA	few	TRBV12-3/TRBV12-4	TGTGCCAGCAGTAGATTGAAGGATCAGCCCCAGCATTTT	CASSRLKDQPQHF
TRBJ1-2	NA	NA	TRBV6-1	TGTGCCAGCAGTGACTGGCAGGGCGGGTATGGCTACACCTTC	CASSDWQGGYGYTF
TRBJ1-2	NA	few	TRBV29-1	TGCAGCGTTGAGGGGGGCGGGGGCCAGGACTTC	CSVEGGGGQDF
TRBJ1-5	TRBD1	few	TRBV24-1	TGTGCCACCAGTGATTCACGGCCCGGGACAGGGAACAGCAATCAGCCCCAGCATTTT	CATSDSRPGTGNSNQPQHF
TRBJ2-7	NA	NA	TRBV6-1	TGTGCCAGCGGGCGTGGATCCTACGAGCAGTACTTC	CASGRGSYEQYF
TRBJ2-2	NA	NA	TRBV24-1	TGTGCCACCAGTCTAAGGACGGACAACACCGGGGAGCTGTTTTTT	CATSLRTDNTGELFF
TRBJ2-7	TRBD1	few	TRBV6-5	TGTGCCAGCAGTTACCGGGACAGCTCCTACGAGCAGTACTTC	CASSYRDSSYEQYF
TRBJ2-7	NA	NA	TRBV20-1	TGCAGTGCGGCCCTGGTCAGGAGCTCCTACGAGCAGTACTTC	CSAALVRSSYEQYF
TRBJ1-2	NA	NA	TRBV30	TGTGCCTGGAGTCCCCGGGGGGAGGGATATGGCTACACCTTC	CAWSPRGEGYGYTF
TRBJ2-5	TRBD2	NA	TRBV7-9	TGTGCCAGCAGCTTCCTAGCGGGGGCAGAGACCCAGTACTTC	CASSFLAGAETQYF
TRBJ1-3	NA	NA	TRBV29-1	TGCAGCGTGGGGGCATCCTCCAGCGCTCTAGGAAACACCATATATTTT	CSVGASSSALGNTIYF
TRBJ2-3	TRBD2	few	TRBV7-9	TGTGCCAGCAGCGGGGGGGAAGCAGATACGCAGTATTTT	CASSGGEADTQYF
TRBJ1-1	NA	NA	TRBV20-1	TGCAGGGTATACCAGGGGAACACTGAAGCTTTCTTT	CRVYQGNTEAFF
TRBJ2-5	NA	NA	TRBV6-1	TGTGCCAGCAGACGCGACAGTGCCCGAGAGACCCAGTACTTC	CASRRDSARETQYF
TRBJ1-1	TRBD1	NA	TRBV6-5	TGTGCCAGCAGTTACGAGGACAGGTTCTGGAACACTGAAGCTTTCTTT	CASSYEDRFWNTEAFF
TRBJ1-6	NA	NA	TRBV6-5	TGTGCCAGCAGTTACCAACAGACTAATTCACCCCTCCACTTT	CASSYQQTNSPLHF
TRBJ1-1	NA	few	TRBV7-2	TGTGCCAGCAGCTTAGCCGGGGGAGGGCTGAGGAGCACTGAAGCTTTCTTT	CASSLAGGGLRSTEAFF
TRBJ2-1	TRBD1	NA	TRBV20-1	TGCAGTGCTAGAGTCCCAGGGACAGGTGAGCAGTTCTTC	CSARVPGTGEQFF
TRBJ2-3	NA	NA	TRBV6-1	TGTGCCATATCCGGGAAAGGTGCAGATACGCAGTATTTT	CAISGKGADTQYF
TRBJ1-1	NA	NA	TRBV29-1	TGCAGCGTTACATCGGGCGGACCGAGGAACACTGAAGCTTTCTTT	CSVTSGGPRNTEAFF
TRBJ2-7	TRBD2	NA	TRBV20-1	TGCAGTGGATGGGGGGGGGACCACGAGCAGTACTTC	CSGWGGDHEQYF
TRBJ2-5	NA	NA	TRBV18	TGTGCCAGCTCACCCTTCCTAGAGACCCAGTACTTC	CASSPFLETQYF
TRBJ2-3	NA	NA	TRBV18	TGTGCCAGCTCACGCCAATCCTCAAGCACAGATACGCAGTATTTT	CASSRQSSSTDTQYF
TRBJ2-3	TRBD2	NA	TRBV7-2	TGTGCCAGCAGCTTAAGTGGATCTAGCGGGGGATTCACAGATACGCAGTATTTT	CASSLSGSSGGFTDTQYF
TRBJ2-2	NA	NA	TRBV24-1	TGTGCCACCACTCGAGCGGCAGCCACGAACACCGGGGAGCTGTTTTTT	CATTRAAATNTGELFF
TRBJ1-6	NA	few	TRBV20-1	TGCAGTGCTAGAGACGAGGGGCAGGGGAAGAATTCACCCCTCCACTTT	CSARDEGQGKNSPLHF
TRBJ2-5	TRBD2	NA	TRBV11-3	TGTGCCAGCACCCCGGGGCTAGCGGGGTACCAAGAGACCCAGTACTTC	CASTPGLAGYQETQYF
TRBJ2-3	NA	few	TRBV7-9	TGTGCCAGCCGGGGGGGGACAGGGCGACCAAGCACAGATACGCAGTATTTT	CASRGGTGRPSTDTQYF
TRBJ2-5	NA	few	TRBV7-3	TGTGCCAGCAGCTCAGCTGGGGGCCTGTTGGAGACCCAGTACTTC	CASSSAGGLLETQYF
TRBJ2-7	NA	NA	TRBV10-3	TGTGCCATCAGCGGCGGACAAGGAGCCTACGAGCAGTACTTC	CAISGGQGAYEQYF
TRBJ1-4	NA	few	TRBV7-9	TGTGCCAGCAGCCTAACGACAGCAGAAAAACTGTTTTTT	CASSLTTAEKLFF
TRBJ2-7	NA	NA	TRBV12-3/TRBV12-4	TGTGCCAGCAGTTTAGTAGGGCAGGTTACCTACGAGCAGTACTTC	CASSLVGQVTYEQYF
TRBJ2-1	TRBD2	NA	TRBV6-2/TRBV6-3	TGTGCCAGCACTGCCATGGGCGGGGGGTACAATGAGCAGTTCTTC	CASTAMGGGYNEQFF
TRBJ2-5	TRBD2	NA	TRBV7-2	TGTGCCAGCAGCTTAGATGGCGGGGGAGGGTCAGAGACCCAGTACTTC	CASSLDGGGGSETQYF
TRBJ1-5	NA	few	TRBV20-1	TGCAGTGCTCATGGACGGGGGCGTCAGCCCCAGCATTTT	CSAHGRGRQPQHF
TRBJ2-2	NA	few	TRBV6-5	TGTGCCAGCAGTTACCTTGGGGGCAGGACCGGGGAGCTGTTTTTT	CASSYLGGRTGELFF
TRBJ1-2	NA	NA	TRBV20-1	TGCAGTGCTCCCCCCCCGTCCGGGGTCTATGGCTACACCTTC	CSAPPPSGVYGYTF
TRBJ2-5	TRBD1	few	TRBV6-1	TGTGCCAGCAGTGACTCAGGGGGCGGAGAGACCCAGTACTTC	CASSDSGGGETQYF
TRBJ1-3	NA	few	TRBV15	TGTGCCACCAGCAGGGATTTTGGAAACACCATATATTTT	CATSRDFGNTIYF